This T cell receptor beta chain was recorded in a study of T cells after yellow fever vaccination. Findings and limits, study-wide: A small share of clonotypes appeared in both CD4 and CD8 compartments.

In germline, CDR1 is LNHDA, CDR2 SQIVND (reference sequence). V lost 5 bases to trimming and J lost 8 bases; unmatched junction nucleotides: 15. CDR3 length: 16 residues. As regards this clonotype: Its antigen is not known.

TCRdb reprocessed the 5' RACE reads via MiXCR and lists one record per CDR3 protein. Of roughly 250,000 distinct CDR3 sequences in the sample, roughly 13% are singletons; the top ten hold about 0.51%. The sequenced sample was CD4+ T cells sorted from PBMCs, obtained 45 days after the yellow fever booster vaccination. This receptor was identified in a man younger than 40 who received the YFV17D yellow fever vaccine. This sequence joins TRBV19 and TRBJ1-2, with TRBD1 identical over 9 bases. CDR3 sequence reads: CASSSHPPGQGTGYTF. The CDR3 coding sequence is TGTGCCAGTAGTTCTCACCCACCCGGACAGGGGACCGGCTACACCTTC.